This T cell receptor (beta chain) was sequenced for a study of glioma-infiltrating T cells. Findings and caveats of the study: CDR3 overlap between tissue and blood was very small. Non-neoplastic patients had below-expected tissue-blood divergence, while all gliomas exceeded expectation.

TCR alpha and beta CDR3 regions were amplified from RNA using iRepertoire nested multiplex PCR. Input was 100-400 ng of tissue mRNA or PBMC total RNA. Each CDR3 protein gets one entry after TCRdb re-called the multiplex PCR reads with MiXCR. The sample includes around 170,000 distinct CDR3 sequences, more than 35% seen only once; the top ten take around 5.3%. Notes on this clonotype: Its antigen is currently unknown. A read error is possible here, since a much larger clone lies one base away.

The receptor's source is a human donor with low-grade glioma or glioblastoma, undergoing nonglioma brain surgery, or in good health (not recorded which). Sequenced: glioma tissue, nonneoplastic brain tissue, or PBMCs (not recorded which).

The DNA for the CDR3 is TGTGCCAGCAGCTCCCCCCAGTCCCGTGGGGCCGAGCAGTACTTC. This sequence encodes CASSSPQSRGAEQYF. V gene TRBV27 combines with J gene TRBJ2-7; D perhaps matches TRBD1 (5 bases). V lost 6 bases and J 6 bases, leaving 21 bases between the germline ends. The CDR3 length is 15 residues. Germline CDR1 reads MNHEY; CDR2 reads SMNVEV (reference sequence).